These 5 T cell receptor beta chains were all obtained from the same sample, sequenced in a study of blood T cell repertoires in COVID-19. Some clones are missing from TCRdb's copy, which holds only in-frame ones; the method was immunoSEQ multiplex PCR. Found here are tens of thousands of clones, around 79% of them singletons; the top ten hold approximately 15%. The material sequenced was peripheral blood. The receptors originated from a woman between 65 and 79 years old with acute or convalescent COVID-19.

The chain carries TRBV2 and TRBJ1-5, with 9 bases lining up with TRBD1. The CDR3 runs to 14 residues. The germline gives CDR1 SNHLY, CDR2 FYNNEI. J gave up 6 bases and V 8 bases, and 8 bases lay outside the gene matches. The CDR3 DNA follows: TGTGCCAGCGCCGGAACAGGGGGCCGTCAGCCCCAGCATTTT. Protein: CASAGTGGRQPQHF.

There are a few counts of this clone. The CDR3 protein is CAWSVRDRPRYGYTF. The CDR3 nucleotides read TGTGCCTGGAGTGTTAGGGACAGGCCGAGGTATGGCTACACCTTC. The rearrangement uses TRBV30 and TRBJ1-2, with 8 nucleotides matching TRBD1. Germline lookup yields CDR1 GTSNPN and CDR2 SVGIG (reference sequence). The length of the CDR3 is 15 residues. J was trimmed by 5 bases and V by 0 bases; bases with no gene match: 8.

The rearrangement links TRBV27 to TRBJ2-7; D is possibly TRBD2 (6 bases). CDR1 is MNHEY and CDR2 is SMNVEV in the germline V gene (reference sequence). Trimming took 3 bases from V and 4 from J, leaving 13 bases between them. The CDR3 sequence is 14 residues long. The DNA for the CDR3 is TGTGCCAGCAGTTTTAGCGGCGCAAAGTACGAGCAGTACTTC. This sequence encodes CASSFSGAKYEQYF.

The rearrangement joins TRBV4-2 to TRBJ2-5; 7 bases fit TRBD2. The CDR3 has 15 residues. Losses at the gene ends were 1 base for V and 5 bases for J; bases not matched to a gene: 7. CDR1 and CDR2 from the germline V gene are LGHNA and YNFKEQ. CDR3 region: CASSQASGQTETQYF. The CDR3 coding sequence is TGTGCCAGCAGCCAAGCTAGCGGCCAGACGGAGACCCAGTACTTC.

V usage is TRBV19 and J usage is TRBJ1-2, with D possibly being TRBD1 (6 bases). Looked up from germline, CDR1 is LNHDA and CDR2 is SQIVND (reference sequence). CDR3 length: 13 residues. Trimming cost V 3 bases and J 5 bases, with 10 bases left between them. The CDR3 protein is CASSIGGAYGYTF. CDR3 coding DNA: TGTGCCAGTAGTATCGGGGGGGCGTATGGCTACACCTTC. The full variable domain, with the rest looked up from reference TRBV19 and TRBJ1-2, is DGGITQSPKYLFRKEGQNVTLSCEQNLNHDAMYWYRQDPGQGLRLIYYSQIVNDFQKGDIAEGYSVSREKKESFPLTVTSAQKNPTAFYLCASSIGGAYGYTFGSGTRLTVV.